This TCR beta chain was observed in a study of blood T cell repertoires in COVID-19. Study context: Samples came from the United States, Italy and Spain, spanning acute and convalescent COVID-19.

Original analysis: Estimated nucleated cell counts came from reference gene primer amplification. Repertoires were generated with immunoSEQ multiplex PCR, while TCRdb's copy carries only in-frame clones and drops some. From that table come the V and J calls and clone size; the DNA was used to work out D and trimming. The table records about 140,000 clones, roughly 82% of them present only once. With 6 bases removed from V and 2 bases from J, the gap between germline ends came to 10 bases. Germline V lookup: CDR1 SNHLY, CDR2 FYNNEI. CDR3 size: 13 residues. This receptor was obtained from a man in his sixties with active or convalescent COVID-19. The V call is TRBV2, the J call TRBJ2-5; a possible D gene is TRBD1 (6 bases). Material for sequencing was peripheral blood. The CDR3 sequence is CASSIDRQETQYF. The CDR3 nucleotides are TGTGCCAGCAGCATAGACAGGCAAGAGACCCAGTACTTC.